This T cell receptor beta chain comes out of a study of OX40 agonist ivuxolimab in advanced cancers. Overall study context: Patients were treated with ivuxolimab, an agonistic anti-OX40 (CD134) antibody. Hepatocellular carcinoma, melanoma, renal cell or head and neck cancer affected the dose-escalation patients. Partial responses occurred in Three dose-escalation patients, one with hepatocellular carcinoma and two with cutaneous melanoma.

There are 17 residues in the CDR3. V lost 6 bases and J lost 4; bases outside the gene matches: 14. Germline V gene sequence: CDR1 MDHEN, CDR2 SYDVKM. Repertoires were generated with immunoSEQ multiplex PCR, while TCRdb's copy carries only in-frame clones and drops some. This sample has approximately 82,000 clones, with 75% to 90% found just once. The V gene is TRBV28, the J gene TRBJ2-2; TRBD2 agrees at 7 bases. The sequence was obtained from an adult with an advanced solid tumor such as melanoma, head and neck, liver or kidney cancer. Material: CD4+ or CD8+ T cells sorted from blood, obtained in a trial of the OX40 agonist ivuxolimab. CDR3: CASRSRLGGVATGELFF. CDR3 nucleotides: TGTGCCAGCAGATCCCGCTTGGGGGGGGTCGCCACCGGGGAGCTGTTTTTT.